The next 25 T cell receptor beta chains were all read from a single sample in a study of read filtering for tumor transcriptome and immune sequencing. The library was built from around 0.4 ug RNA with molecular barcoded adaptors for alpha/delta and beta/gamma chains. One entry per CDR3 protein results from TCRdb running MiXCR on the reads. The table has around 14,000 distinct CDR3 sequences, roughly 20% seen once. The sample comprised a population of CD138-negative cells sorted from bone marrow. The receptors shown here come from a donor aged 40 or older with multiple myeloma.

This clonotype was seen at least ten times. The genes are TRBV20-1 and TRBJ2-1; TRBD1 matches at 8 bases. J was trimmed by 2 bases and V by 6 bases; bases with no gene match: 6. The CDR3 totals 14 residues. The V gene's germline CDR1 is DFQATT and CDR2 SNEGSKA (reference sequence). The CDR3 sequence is CSAGGQATYNEQFF. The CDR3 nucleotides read TGCAGTGCAGGGGGACAGGCAACCTACAATGAGCAGTTCTTC.

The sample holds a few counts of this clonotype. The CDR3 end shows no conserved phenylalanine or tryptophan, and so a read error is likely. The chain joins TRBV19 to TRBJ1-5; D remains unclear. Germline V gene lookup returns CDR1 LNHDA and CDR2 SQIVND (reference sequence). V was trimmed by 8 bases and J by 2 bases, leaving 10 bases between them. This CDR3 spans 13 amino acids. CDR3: CASGRPGNQPQHS. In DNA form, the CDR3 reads TGTGCCAGTGGCCGACCGGGCAATCAGCCCCAGCATTCT.

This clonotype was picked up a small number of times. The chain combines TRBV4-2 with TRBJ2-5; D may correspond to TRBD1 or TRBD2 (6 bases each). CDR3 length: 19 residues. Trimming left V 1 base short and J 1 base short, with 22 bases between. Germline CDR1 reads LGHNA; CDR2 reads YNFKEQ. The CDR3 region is CASSQAIGGPEKTQETQYF. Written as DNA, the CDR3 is TGTGCCAGCAGCCAAGCGATAGGGGGGCCCGAAAAAACCCAAGAGACCCAGTACTTC.

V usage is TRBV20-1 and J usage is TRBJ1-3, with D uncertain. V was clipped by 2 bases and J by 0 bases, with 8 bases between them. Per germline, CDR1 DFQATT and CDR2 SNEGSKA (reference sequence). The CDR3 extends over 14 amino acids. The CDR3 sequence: CSARLDNSGNTIYF. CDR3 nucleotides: TGCAGTGCTAGACTAGACAACTCTGGAAACACCATATATTTT.

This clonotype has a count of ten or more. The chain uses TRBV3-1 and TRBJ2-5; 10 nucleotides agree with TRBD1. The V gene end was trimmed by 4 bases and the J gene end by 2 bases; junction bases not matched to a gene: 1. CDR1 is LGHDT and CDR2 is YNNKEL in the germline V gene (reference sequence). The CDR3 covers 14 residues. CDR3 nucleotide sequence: TGTGCCAGCAGCCGGACAGGGGGGCAAGAGACCCAGTACTTC. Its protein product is CASSRTGGQETQYF.

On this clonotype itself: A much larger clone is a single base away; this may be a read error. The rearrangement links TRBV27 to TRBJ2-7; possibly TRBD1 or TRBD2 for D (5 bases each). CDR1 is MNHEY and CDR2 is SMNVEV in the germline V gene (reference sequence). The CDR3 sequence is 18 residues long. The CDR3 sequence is CASGFKGHKPGPGDEQYF. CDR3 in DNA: TGTGCCAGCGGTTTTAAGGGGCATAAACCGGGACCTGGAGACGAGCAGTACTTC.

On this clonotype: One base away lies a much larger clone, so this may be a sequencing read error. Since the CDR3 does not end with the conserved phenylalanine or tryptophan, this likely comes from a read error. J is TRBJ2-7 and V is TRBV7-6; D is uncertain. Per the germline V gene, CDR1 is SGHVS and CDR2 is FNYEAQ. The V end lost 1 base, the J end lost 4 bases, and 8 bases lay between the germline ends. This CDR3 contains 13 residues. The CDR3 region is CASSLEQRYEQYS. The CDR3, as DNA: TGTGCCAGCAGCTTAGAACAACGTTACGAGCAGTACTCC.

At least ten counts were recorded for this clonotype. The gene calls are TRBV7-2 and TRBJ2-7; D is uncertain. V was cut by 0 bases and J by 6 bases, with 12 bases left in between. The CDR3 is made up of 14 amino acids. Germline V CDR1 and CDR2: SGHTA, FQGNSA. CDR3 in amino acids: CASSLAGGASEQYF. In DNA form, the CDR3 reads TGTGCCAGCAGCTTAGCGGGCGGTGCGAGCGAGCAGTACTTC. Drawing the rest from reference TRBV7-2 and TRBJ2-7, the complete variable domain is GAGVSQSPSNKVTEKGKDVELRCDPISGHTALYWYRQSLGQGLEFLIYFQGNSAPDKSGLPSDRFSAERTGGSVSTLTIQRTQQEDSAVYLCASSLAGGASEQYFGPGTRLTVT.

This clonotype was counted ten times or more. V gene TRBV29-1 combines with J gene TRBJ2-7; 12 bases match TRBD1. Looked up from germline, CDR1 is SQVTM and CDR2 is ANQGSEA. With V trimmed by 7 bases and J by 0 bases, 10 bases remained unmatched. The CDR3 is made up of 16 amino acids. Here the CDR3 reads CSAARGQGALSYEQYF. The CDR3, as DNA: TGCAGCGCTGCCCGGGGACAGGGGGCGCTCTCCTACGAGCAGTACTTC.

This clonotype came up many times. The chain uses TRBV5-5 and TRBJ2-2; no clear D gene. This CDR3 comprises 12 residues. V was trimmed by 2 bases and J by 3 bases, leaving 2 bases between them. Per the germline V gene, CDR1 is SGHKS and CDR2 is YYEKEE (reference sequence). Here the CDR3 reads CASSFDTGELFF. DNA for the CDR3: TGTGCCAGCAGCTTTGACACCGGGGAGCTGTTTTTT.

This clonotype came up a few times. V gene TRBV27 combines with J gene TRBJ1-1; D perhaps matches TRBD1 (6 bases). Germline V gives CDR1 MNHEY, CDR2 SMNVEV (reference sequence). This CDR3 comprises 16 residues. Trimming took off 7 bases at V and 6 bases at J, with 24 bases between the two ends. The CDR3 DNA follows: TGTGCCAGCATTCCCATTAACCAGTCGGCAGGGGCTGAAGCTTTCTTT. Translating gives CASIPINQSAGAEAFF.

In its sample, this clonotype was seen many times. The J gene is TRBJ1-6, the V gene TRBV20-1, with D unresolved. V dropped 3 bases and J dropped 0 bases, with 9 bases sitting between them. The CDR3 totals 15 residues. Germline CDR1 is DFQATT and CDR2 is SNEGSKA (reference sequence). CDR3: CSARERSSYNSPLHF. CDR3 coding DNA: TGCAGTGCTAGGGAAAGAAGCTCCTATAATTCACCCCTCCACTTT.

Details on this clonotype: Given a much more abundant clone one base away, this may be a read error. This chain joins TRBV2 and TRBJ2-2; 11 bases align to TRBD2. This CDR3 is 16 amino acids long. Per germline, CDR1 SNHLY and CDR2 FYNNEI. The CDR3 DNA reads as TGTGCCAGCACCCGACTAGCGGGGACGAACGCCGGGGAGCTGTTTTTT. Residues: CASTRLAGTNAGELFF.

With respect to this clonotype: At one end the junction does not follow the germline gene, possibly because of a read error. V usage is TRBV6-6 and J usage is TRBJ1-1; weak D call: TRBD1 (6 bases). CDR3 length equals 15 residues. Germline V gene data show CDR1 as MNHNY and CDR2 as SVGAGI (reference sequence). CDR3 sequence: CASGYGGTSNTEAFF. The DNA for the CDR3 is TGTGCCAGCGGTTACGGGGGGACATCAAACACTGAAGCTTTCTTT.

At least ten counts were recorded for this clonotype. In DNA form, the CDR3 reads TGTGCCAGCAGCTTAGCGCGGGGCTTAGCGGGAGTATTTGCTGAGCAGTTCTTC. Translating gives CASSLARGLAGVFAEQFF. The chain employs TRBV7-8 and TRBJ2-1; the match to TRBD2 covers 9 bases. Germline lookup yields CDR1 SGHVS and CDR2 FQNEAQ. V was clipped by 0 bases and J by 9 bases; unmatched bases: 15. The CDR3 loop spans 18 amino acids.

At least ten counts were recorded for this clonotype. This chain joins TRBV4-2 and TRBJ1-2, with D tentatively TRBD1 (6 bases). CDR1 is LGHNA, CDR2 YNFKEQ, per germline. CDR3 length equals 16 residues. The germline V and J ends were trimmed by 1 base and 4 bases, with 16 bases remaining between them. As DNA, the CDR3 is TGTGCCAGCAGCCAAGTCGCAAATCAAGGGGGCTATGGCTACACCTTC. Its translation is CASSQVANQGGYGYTF.

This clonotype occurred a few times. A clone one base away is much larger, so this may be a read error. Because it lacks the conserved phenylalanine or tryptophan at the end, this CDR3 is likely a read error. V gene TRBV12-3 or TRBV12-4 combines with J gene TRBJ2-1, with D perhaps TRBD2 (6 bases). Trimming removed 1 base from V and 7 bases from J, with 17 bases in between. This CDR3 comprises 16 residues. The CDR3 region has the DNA TGTGCCAGCAGTTTAGAGGAGGGCCCAGGGCAGAATGAGCAGTTCCTC. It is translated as CASSLEEGPGQNEQFL.

The CDR3 reads CASSEAGGWNTEAFF. CDR3 nucleotide sequence: TGTGCCAGCAGTGAAGCGGGTGGATGGAACACTGAAGCTTTCTTT. This chain uses TRBV2 with TRBJ1-1; D not certain. Germline CDR1 and CDR2: SNHLY and FYNNEI. The V gene lost 0 bases and the J gene lost 1 base, with 9 bases spanning the gap. The CDR3 runs to 15 residues.

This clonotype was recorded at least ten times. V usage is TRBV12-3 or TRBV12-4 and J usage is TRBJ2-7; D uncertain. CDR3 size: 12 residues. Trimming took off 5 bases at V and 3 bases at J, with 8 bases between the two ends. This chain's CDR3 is CASSNNYYEQYF. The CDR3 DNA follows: TGTGCCAGCAGTAACAACTACTACGAGCAGTACTTC.

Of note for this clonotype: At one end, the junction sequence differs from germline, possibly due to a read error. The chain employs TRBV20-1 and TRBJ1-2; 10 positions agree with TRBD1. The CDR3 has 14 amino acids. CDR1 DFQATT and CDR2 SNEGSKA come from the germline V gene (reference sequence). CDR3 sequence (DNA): TGCAGTGCTAGGACAGGGGGCATGGACTATGGCTACAACTTC. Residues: CSARTGGMDYGYNF.

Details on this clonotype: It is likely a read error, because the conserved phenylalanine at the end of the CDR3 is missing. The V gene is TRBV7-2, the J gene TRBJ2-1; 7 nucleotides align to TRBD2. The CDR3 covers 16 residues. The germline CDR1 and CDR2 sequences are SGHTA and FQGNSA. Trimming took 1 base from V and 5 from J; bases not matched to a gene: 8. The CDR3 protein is CASSLGWASGNNEQFL. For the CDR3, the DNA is TGTGCCAGCAGCTTAGGATGGGCTAGCGGTAACAATGAGCAGTTCCTC.

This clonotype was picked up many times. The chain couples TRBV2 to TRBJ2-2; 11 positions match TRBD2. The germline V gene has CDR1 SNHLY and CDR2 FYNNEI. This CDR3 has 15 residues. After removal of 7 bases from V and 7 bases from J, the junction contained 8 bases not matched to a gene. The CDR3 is CASMDSGGAGGELFF. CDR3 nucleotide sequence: TGTGCCAGCATGGATAGCGGGGGGGCCGGCGGGGAGCTGTTTTTT.

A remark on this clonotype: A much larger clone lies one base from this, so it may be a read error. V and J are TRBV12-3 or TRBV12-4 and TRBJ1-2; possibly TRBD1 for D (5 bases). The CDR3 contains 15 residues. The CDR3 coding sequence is TGTGCCAGCGGTTTTTCCCTGGGGGGAGGCTATGGCTACACCTTC. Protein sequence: CASGFSLGGGYGYTF.

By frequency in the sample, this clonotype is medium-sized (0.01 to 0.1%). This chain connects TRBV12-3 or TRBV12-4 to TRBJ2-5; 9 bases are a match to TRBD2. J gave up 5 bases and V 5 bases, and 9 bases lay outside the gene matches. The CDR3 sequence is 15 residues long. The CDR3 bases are TGTGCCAGCAGTGCCGGGACTAGCAGGTTTGAGACCCAGTACTTC. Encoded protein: CASSAGTSRFETQYF.

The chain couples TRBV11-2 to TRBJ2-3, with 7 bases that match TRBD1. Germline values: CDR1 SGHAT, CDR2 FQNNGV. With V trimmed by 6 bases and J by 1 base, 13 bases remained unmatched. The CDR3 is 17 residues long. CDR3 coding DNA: TGTGCCAGCAGAAACAACAGGGGCCCGCTGCGCACAGATACGCAGTATTTT. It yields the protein CASRNNRGPLRTDTQYF. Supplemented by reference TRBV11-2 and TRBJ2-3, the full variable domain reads EAGVAQSPRYKIIEKRQSVAFWCNPISGHATLYWYQQILGQGPKLLIQFQNNGVVDDSQLPKDRFSAERLKGVDSTLKIQPAKLEDSAVYLCASRNNRGPLRTDTQYFGPGTRLTVL.